The rows below give T cell receptor beta chains drawn from one sample of a study of cytomegalovirus exposure and HLA in healthy donors. Repertoires were generated with immunoSEQ multiplex PCR, while TCRdb's copy carries only in-frame clones and drops some. The data contain some 150,000 clones, 77% of them seen just once; the ten biggest clones take up around 3.5%. The sample taken for sequencing was PBMCs. The receptors shown here come from a young man in good health and CMV-seropositive. CDR3s include the opening cysteine and the closing phenylalanine or tryptophan. Each record gives: D gene, V gene, clone size, J gene, CDR3 protein, CDR3 DNA. A D gene is named only where the DNA matches it firmly. Size values are once, few and many counts, or a class for expanded clones, and some rows have none.

NA	TRBV13	NA	TRBJ2-7	CASSPGLASSYEQYF	TGTGCCAGCAGCCCCGGGTTAGCGAGCTCCTACGAGCAGTACTTC
TRBD1	TRBV6-5	few	TRBJ1-1	CASSYSTGGGTEAFF	TGTGCCAGCAGTTACTCGACAGGGGGCGGCACTGAAGCTTTCTTT
TRBD1	TRBV28	NA	TRBJ1-5	CASSLAAGGEYQPQHF	TGTGCCAGCAGTTTAGCCGCAGGGGGCGAGTATCAGCCCCAGCATTTT
TRBD2	TRBV6-6	NA	TRBJ2-5	CASGSGGNQETQYF	TGTGCCAGCGGTAGCGGGGGGAACCAAGAGACCCAGTACTTC
TRBD1	TRBV27	NA	TRBJ2-1	CASSQDRDKQFF	TGTGCCAGCAGCCAAGACAGGGATAAGCAGTTCTTC
NA	TRBV6-1	NA	TRBJ1-2	CASRNLRGYTF	TGTGCCAGCAGAAATCTGAGAGGCTACACCTTC
TRBD1	TRBV28	NA	TRBJ2-2	CASSGRDRGNTGELFF	TGTGCCAGCAGTGGCCGGGACAGGGGAAACACCGGGGAGCTGTTTTTT
NA	TRBV7-3	NA	TRBJ1-1	CASSLTQGPYTEAFF	TGTGCCAGCAGCTTAACGCAGGGGCCATACACTGAAGCTTTCTTT
TRBD1	TRBV19	NA	TRBJ1-1	CASSGTGPFGEAFF	TGTGCCAGTAGTGGGACAGGGCCTTTTGGTGAAGCTTTCTTT
TRBD1	TRBV2	NA	TRBJ2-7	CAGSRGRYEQYF	TGTGCCGGATCCAGGGGGCGGTACGAGCAGTACTTC
TRBD2	TRBV7-2	NA	TRBJ2-7	CASSLASLAGHEQYF	TGTGCCAGCAGCTTAGCGTCCCTAGCGGGCCACGAGCAGTACTTC
TRBD1	TRBV7-9	NA	TRBJ1-5	CASSTGQGARGHQHF	TGTGCCAGCAGCACAGGACAGGGGGCGAGGGGACACCAGCATTTT
NA	TRBV5-1	NA	TRBJ2-7	CASSTTGKSYEQYF	TGCGCCAGCAGCACGACAGGAAAGTCCTACGAGCAGTACTTC
NA	TRBV6-5	NA	TRBJ1-2	CASSREEATHGYTF	TGTGCCAGCAGTCGTGAGGAGGCGACCCATGGCTACACCTTC
TRBD1	TRBV6-5	NA	TRBJ2-7	CASSSGTGWTEQYF	TGTGCCAGCAGTTCCGGGACAGGGTGGACCGAGCAGTACTTC
NA	TRBV28	few	TRBJ2-1	CASSTQGGYNEQFF	TGTGCCAGCAGTACCCAAGGCGGTTACAATGAGCAGTTCTTC
TRBD1	TRBV6-5	NA	TRBJ2-7	CASGQGGYEQYF	TGTGCCAGCGGACAGGGGGGGTACGAGCAGTACTTC
NA	TRBV7-9	NA	TRBJ2-5	CASSLDVVLGGETQYF	TGTGCCAGCAGCTTAGACGTGGTACTAGGCGGTGAGACCCAGTACTTC
TRBD1	TRBV27	NA	TRBJ1-2	CASSPGGSDYGYTF	TGTGCCAGCAGTCCAGGGGGTTCCGACTATGGCTACACCTTC